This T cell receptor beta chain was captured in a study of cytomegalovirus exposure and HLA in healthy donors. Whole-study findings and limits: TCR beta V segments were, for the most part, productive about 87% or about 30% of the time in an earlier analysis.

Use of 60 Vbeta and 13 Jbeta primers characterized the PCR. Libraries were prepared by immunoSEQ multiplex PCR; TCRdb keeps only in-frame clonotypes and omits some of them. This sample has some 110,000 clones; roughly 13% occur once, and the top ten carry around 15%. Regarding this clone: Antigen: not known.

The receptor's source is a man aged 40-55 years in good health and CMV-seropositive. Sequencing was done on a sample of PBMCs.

The CDR3 sequence: CASKSWSTYEQYF. CDR3 coding DNA: TGTGCCAGTAAATCGTGGAGTACCTACGAGCAGTACTTC. The chain employs TRBV19 and TRBJ2-7; D call uncertain. In germline, CDR1 is LNHDA, CDR2 SQIVND (reference sequence). CDR3 length equals 13 residues. The V end lost 7 bases, the J end lost 2 bases, and 12 bases lay between the germline ends.